The 7 T cell receptor beta chains given below trace back to one sample, sequenced in a study of follicular helper T cells after annual influenza vaccination. Method: immunoSEQ multiplex PCR; TCRdb's copy keeps in-frame clones and lacks some. The data show about 10,000 clones, about 90% seen once. Time point reported: 2015-2016 season, pre-vaccination. Source: CXCR5+ CD38- circulating T follicular helper cells from blood, taken on the day of influenza vaccination. The subset here: circulating Tfh, non-naive CD4+CXCR5+PD-1+ (ICOS+CD38+ or ICOS-CD38-). The receptors here all came from an adult who received the influenza vaccine.

The chain employs TRBV19 and TRBJ1-4, with a weak D call TRBD1 (5 bases). Germline CDR1 is LNHDA and CDR2 is SQIVND (reference sequence). Trimming cost V 6 bases and J 10 bases, with 24 bases left between them. This CDR3 contains 16 residues. CDR3 sequence reads: CASRRGTEWEPGKLFF. DNA of the CDR3: TGTGCCAGTAGACGTGGGACTGAGTGGGAGCCTGGAAAACTGTTTTTT.

The gene calls are TRBV10-1 and TRBJ2-3, with D possibly matching TRBD2 (7 bases). V was shortened by 5 bases and J by 6 bases, with 15 bases between the two germline ends. The CDR3 loop spans 14 amino acids. Germline assignment: CDR1 WNHNN and CDR2 SYGVQD (reference sequence). Here the CDR3 reads CASSRSGGEDTQYF. DNA of the CDR3: TGCGCCAGCAGTCGGTCGGGGGGCGAGGATACGCAGTATTTT.

The chain joins TRBV11-2 to TRBJ1-1; D unclear. Trimming stripped 0 bases from V and 2 bases from J, with 7 bases between. This CDR3 region has 14 residues. Germline CDR1 is SGHAT and CDR2 is FQNNGV. The CDR3 reads CASSLDSTNTEAFF. In DNA form, the CDR3 reads TGTGCCAGCAGCTTAGACAGTACAAACACTGAAGCTTTCTTT. Drawing the rest from reference TRBV11-2 and TRBJ1-1, the complete variable domain is EAGVAQSPRYKIIEKRQSVAFWCNPISGHATLYWYQQILGQGPKLLIQFQNNGVVDDSQLPKDRFSAERLKGVDSTLKIQPAKLEDSAVYLCASSLDSTNTEAFFGQGTRLTVV.

CDR3 in amino acids: CATSRVGGSTEAFF. For the CDR3, the DNA is TGTGCCACCAGCAGGGTCGGGGGAAGTACTGAAGCTTTCTTT. This rearrangement joins TRBV15 to TRBJ1-1, with D possibly TRBD1 on 5 matching bases. Per germline, CDR1 LNHNV and CDR2 YYDKDF (reference sequence). The CDR3 extends over 14 amino acids. V shed 3 bases and J shed 5 bases, with 13 bases lying between them.

J is TRBJ1-5 and V is TRBV15; D possibly corresponds to TRBD1 (6 bases). Germline lookup yields CDR1 LNHNV and CDR2 YYDKDF (reference sequence). This CDR3 is 18 amino acids long. Trimming left V 0 bases short and J 1 base short, with 16 bases between. CDR3 DNA sequence: TGTGCCACCAGCAGAGATAGAGGGGGGCGCGGGAGCAATCAGCCCCAGCATTTT. It specifies CATSRDRGGRGSNQPQHF.

The CDR3 region is CAIRGDRPGDEQFF. The CDR3 DNA sequence: TGTGCCATCCGCGGGGACAGGCCCGGGGATGAGCAGTTCTTC. J is TRBJ2-1 and V is TRBV10-3; TRBD1 matches at 8 bases. Germline CDR1 ENHRY, CDR2 SYGVKD. V dropped 8 bases and J dropped 8; count of bases not matched to a gene: 11. The CDR3 is 14 residues long.

This chain joins TRBV7-9 and TRBJ1-1; D is possibly TRBD1 (6 bases). This CDR3 contains 14 residues. Per germline, CDR1 SEHNR and CDR2 FQNEAQ (reference sequence). V was trimmed by 5 bases and J by 1 base, leaving 11 bases between them. CDR3 sequence (DNA): TGTGCCAGCAGCCCGGACAGTCGGAACACTGAAGCTTTCTTT. This encodes CASSPDSRNTEAFF.